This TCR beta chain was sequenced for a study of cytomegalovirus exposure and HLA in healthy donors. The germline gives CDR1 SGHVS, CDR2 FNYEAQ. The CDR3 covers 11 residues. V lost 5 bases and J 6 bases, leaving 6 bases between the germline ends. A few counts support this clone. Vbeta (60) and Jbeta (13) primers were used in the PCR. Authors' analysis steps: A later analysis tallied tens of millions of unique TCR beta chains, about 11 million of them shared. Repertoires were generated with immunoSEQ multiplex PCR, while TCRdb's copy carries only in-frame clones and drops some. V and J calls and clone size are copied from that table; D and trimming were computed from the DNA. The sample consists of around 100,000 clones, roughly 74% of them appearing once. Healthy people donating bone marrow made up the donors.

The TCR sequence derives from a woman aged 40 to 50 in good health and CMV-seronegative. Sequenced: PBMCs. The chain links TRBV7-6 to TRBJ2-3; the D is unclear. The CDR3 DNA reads TGTGCCAGCAGCCAACATGATACGCAGTATTTT. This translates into CASSQHDTQYF.